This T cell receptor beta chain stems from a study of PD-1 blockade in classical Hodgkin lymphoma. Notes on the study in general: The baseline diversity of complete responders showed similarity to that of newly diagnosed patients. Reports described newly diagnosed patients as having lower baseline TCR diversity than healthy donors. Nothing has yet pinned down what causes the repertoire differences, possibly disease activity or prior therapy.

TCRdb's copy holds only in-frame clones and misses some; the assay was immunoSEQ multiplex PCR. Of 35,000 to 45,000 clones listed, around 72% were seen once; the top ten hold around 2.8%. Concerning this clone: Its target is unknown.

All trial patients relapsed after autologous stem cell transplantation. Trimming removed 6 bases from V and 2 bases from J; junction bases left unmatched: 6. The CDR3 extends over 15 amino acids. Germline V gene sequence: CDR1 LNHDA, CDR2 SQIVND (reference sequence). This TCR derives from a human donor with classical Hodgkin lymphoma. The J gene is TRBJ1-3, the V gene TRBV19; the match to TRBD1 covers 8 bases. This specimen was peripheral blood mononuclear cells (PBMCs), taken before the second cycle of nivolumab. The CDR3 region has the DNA TGTGCCAGTAGCGTGACAGGGGAGACTGGAAACACCATATATTTT. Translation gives CASSVTGETGNTIYF.